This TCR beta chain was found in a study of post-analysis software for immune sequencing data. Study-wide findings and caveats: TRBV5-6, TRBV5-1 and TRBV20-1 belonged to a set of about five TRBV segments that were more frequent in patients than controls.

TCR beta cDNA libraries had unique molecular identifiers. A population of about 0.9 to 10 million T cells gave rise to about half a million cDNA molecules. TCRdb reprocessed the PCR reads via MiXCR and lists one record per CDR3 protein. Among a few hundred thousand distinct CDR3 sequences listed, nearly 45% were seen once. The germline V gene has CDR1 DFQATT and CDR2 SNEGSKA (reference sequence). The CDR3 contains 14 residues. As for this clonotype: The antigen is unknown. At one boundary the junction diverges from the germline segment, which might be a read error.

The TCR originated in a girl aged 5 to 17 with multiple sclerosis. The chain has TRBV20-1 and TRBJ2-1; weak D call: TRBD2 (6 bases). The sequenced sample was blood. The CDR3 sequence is CSASSSPDYDEQFF. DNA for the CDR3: TGCAGTGCTAGTAGTAGCCCGGACTACGATGAGCAGTTCTTC.